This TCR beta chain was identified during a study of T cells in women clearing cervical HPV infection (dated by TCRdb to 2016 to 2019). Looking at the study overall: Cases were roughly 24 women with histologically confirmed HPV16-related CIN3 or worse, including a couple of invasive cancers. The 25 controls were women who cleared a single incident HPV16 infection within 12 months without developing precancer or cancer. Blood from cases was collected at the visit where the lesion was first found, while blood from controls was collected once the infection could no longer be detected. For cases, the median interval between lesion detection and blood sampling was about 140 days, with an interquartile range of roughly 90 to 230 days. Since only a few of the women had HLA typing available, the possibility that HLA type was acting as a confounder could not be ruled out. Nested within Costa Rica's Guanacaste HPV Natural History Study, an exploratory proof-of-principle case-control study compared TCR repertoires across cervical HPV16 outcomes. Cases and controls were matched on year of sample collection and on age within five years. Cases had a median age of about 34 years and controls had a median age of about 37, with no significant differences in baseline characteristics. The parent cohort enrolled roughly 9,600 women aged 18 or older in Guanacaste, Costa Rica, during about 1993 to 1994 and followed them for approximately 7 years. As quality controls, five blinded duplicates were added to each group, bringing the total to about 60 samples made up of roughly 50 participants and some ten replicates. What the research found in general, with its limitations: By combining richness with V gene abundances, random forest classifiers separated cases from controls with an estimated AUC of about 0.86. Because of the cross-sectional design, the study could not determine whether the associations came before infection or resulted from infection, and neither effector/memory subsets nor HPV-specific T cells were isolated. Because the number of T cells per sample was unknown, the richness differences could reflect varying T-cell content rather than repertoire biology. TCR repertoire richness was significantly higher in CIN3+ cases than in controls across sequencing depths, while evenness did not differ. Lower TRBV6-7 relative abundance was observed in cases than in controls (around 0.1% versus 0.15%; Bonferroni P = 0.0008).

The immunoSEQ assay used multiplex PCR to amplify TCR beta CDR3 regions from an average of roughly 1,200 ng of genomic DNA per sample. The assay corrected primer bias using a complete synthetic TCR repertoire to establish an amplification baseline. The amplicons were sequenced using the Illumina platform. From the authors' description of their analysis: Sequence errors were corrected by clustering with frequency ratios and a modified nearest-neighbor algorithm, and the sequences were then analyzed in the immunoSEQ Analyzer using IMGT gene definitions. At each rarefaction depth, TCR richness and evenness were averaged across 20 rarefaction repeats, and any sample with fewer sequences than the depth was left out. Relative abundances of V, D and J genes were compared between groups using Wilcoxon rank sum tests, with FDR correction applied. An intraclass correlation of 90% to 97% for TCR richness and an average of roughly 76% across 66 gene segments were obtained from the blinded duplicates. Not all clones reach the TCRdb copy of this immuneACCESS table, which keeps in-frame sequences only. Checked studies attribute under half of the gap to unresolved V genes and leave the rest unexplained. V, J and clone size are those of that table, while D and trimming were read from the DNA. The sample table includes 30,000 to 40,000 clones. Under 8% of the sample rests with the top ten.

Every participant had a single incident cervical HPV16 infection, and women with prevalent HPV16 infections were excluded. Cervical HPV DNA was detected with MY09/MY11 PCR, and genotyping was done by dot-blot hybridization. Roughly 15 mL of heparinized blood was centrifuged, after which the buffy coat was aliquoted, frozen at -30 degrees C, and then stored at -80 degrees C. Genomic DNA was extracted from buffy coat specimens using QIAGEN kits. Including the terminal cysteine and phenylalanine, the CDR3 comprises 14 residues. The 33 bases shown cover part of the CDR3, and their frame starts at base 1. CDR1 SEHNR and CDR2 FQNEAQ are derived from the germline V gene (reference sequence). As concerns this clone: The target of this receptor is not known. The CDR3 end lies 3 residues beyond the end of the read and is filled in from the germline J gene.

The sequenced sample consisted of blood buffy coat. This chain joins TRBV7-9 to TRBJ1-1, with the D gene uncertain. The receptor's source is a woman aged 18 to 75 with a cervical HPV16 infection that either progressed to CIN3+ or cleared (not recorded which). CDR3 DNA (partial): TGTGCCAGCAGCTCTAACCTAGCGGCCAATGAG. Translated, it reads CASSSNLAANE. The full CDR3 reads CASSSNLAANEAFF.